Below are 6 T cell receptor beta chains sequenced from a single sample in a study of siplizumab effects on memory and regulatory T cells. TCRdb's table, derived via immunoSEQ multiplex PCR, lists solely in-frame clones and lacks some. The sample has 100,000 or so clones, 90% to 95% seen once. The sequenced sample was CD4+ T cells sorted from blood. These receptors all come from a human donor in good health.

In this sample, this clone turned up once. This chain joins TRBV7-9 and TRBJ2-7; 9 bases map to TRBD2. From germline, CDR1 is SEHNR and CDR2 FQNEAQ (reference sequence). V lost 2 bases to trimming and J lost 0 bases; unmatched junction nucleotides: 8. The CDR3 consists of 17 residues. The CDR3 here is CASSLPMFSGSSYEQYF. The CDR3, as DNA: TGTGCCAGCAGCTTACCAATGTTTAGCGGGAGCTCCTACGAGCAGTACTTC.

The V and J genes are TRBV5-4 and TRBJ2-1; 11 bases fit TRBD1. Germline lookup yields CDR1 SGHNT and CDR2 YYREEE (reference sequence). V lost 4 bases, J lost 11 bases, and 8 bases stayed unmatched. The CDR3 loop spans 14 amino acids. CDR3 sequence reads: CASSANGQGAKQFF. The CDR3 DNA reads TGTGCCAGCAGCGCCAACGGACAGGGGGCGAAGCAGTTCTTC.

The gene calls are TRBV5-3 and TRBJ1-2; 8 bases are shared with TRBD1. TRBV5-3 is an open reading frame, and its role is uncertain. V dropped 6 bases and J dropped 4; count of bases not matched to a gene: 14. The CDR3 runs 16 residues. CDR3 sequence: CARKMDRAPLGYGYTF. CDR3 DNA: TGTGCCAGAAAAATGGACAGGGCCCCCCTCGGCTATGGCTACACCTTC.

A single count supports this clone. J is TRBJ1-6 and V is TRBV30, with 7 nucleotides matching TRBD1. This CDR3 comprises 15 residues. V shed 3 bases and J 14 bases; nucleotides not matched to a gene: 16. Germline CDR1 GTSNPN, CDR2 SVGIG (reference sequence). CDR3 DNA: TGTGCCTGGAGGACGCAGGGGGGCCCCAGCCCGTCCCTCCACTTT. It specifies CAWRTQGGPSPSLHF.

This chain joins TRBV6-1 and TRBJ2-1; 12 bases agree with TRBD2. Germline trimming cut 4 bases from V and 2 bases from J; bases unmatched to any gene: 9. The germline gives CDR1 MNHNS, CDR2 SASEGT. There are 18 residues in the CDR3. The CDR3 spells CASSVQLAGGLTYNEQFF. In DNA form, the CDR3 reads TGTGCCAGCAGTGTACAACTAGCGGGAGGACTAACCTACAATGAGCAGTTCTTC.

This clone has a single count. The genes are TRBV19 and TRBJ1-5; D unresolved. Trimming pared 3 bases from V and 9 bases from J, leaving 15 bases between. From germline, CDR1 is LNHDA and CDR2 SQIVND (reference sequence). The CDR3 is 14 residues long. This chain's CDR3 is CASSIEGYHRPQHF. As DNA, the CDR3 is TGTGCCAGTAGTATCGAAGGATATCATAGGCCCCAGCATTTT.